A single sample is the source of the 25 T cell receptor beta chains below, sequenced in a study of blood T cell repertoires in COVID-19. TCRdb's copy holds only in-frame clones and misses some; the assay was immunoSEQ multiplex PCR. The sample has 110,000 or so clones; roughly 82% are singletons. Sequencing used peripheral blood. Receptors originate from a woman in her forties with acute or convalescent COVID-19.

The chain joins TRBV6-5 to TRBJ1-3, with TRBD1 matching 8 bases. The CDR3 consists of 15 residues. Germline trimming cut 6 bases from V and 2 bases from J; bases unmatched to any gene: 6. Germline lookup yields CDR1 MNHEY and CDR2 SVGAGI. The CDR3 sequence is CASSKTGGTGNTIYF. The CDR3 nucleotides read TGTGCCAGCAGCAAAACAGGGGGGACTGGAAACACCATATATTTT.

The V call is TRBV28, the J call TRBJ2-7; the D is unclear. Trimming stripped 2 bases from V and 7 bases from J, with 9 bases between. The CDR3 consists of 12 residues. In germline, CDR1 is MDHEN, CDR2 SYDVKM. CDR3 bases: TGTGCCAGCAGTTTAACCCGGAGAGAGCAGTACTTC. Translation: CASSLTRREQYF.

The chain recombines TRBV7-9 with TRBJ2-7, with a tentative D call TRBD2 (6 bases). This CDR3 contains 13 residues. Trimming took 4 bases from V and 4 from J, leaving 11 bases between them. Germline loops: CDR1 SEHNR, CDR2 FQNEAQ (reference sequence). DNA of the CDR3: TGTGCCAGCAGCTACGGGGGAGGTTACGAGCAGTACTTC. Translating gives CASSYGGGYEQYF. The full variable domain, completed using reference TRBV7-9 and TRBJ2-7, is DTGVSQNPRHKITKRGQNVTFRCDPISEHNRLYWYRQTLGQGPEFLTYFQNEAQLEKSRLLSDRFSAERPKGSFSTLEIQRTEQGDSAMYLCASSYGGGYEQYFGPGTRLTVT.

The chain couples TRBV24-1 to TRBJ2-2; the match to TRBD2 covers 11 bases. CDR1 and CDR2 from the germline V gene are KGHDR and SFDVKD. Trimming removed 0 bases from V and 6 bases from J; junction bases left unmatched: 2. The CDR3 has 16 residues. The CDR3 DNA reads as TGTGCCACCAGTGATTTGGCGACTAGCGGGGCCGGGGAGCTGTTTTTT. This gives the protein CATSDLATSGAGELFF.

The CDR3 nucleotides read TGTGCCAGCAGCGTAGCCCCCGGGGACACGATGAACACTGAAGCTTTCTTT. Protein: CASSVAPGDTMNTEAFF. This sequence joins TRBV9 and TRBJ1-1; D is perhaps TRBD1 (6 bases). V was trimmed by 0 bases and J by 0 bases, leaving 15 bases between them. The CDR3 consists of 17 residues. Germline CDR1 SGDLS, CDR2 YYNGEE.

V gene TRBV7-2 combines with J gene TRBJ2-1; 11 bases match TRBD2. V shed 5 bases and J 4 bases; nucleotides not matched to a gene: 4. The germline V gene has CDR1 SGHTA and CDR2 FQGNSA. The CDR3 length is 15 residues. The CDR3 DNA is TGTGCCAGCAGCCCCGGGACTAGCGGTTACAATGAGCAGTTCTTC. The encoded protein is CASSPGTSGYNEQFF.

The chain uses TRBV7-3 and TRBJ1-4, with 8 bases lining up with TRBD1. J lost 10 bases, V lost 5 bases, and 18 bases had no gene match. Per germline, CDR1 SGHTA and CDR2 FQGTGA. The CDR3 has 17 residues. CDR3 sequence: CASSPNPRTQGGGKLFF. The CDR3 nucleotides are TGTGCCAGCAGCCCAAACCCGCGCACACAGGGGGGGGGAAAACTGTTTTTT. Based on the CDR3 plus reference TRBV7-3 and TRBJ1-4, the full variable domain is GAGVSQTPSNKVTEKGKYVELRCDPISGHTALYWYRQSLGQGPEFLIYFQGTGAADDSGLPNDRFFAVRPEGSVSTLKIQRTERGDSAVYLCASSPNPRTQGGGKLFFGSGTQLSVL.

The chain employs TRBV3-1 (or the pseudogene TRBV3-2) and TRBJ2-1; 15 nucleotides align to TRBD2. CDR1 is LGHDT, CDR2 YNNKEL, per germline (reference sequence). This CDR3 is built from 17 residues. V was clipped by 6 bases and J by 7 bases; unmatched bases: 10. DNA of the CDR3: TGTGCCAGCAGTGGTGATACCGGGACTAGCGGGGGGAATGAGCAGTTCTTC. Translating it yields CASSGDTGTSGGNEQFF.

The rearrangement joins TRBV2 to TRBJ2-7, with D hard to call. The CDR3 is made up of 12 amino acids. Trimming took off 3 bases at V and 2 bases at J, with 5 bases between the two ends. From germline, CDR1 is SNHLY and CDR2 FYNNEI. CDR3 sequence (DNA): TGTGCCAGCAGTGACTCTCCCTACGAGCAGTACTTC. It yields the protein CASSDSPYEQYF.

This clone appeared a few times. V gene TRBV6-5 combines with J gene TRBJ2-1; 12 bases are shared with TRBD2. Germline CDR1 and CDR2: MNHEY and SVGAGI. The CDR3 has 14 residues. The V gene end was trimmed by 8 bases and the J gene end by 6 bases; junction bases not matched to a gene: 5. In DNA, the CDR3 is TGTGCCAGCGGCCTAGCGGGGGGGCCCAATGAGCAGTTCTTC. Protein sequence: CASGLAGGPNEQFF.

The rearrangement joins TRBV6-6 to TRBJ2-7; D perhaps matches TRBD2 (7 bases). Trimming stripped 10 bases from V and 4 bases from J, with 17 bases between. CDR1 is MNHNY and CDR2 is SVGAGI in the germline V gene (reference sequence). This CDR3 has 13 residues. The CDR3 sequence: CATLGRGGYEQYF. The CDR3 nucleotides read TGTGCCACCTTGGGCAGGGGAGGGTACGAGCAGTACTTC.

With regard to this clone: The sample holds other DNA sequences that translate to the same CDR3. The rearrangement joins TRBV7-9 to TRBJ1-2; D may be TRBD1 (5 bases). Trimming stripped 1 base from V and 7 bases from J, with 10 bases between. This CDR3 comprises 13 residues. Germline V gene lookup returns CDR1 SEHNR and CDR2 FQNEAQ (reference sequence). The CDR3 loop is CASSLEGLSGYTF. The CDR3 coding sequence is TGTGCCAGCAGCTTAGAGGGACTGAGTGGCTACACCTTC.

V usage is TRBV9 and J usage is TRBJ1-2; tentatively, D is TRBD1 (5 bases). Trimming took 3 bases from V and 0 from J, leaving 9 bases between them. CDR3 size: 14 residues. Germline CDR1 reads SGDLS; CDR2 reads YYNGEE. Here the CDR3 reads CASSADSSNYGYTF. Written as DNA, the CDR3 is TGTGCCAGCAGCGCAGACAGTTCTAACTATGGCTACACCTTC.

This chain links TRBV30 with TRBJ2-7, with 10 bases fitting TRBD1. The length of the CDR3 is 14 residues. Germline V gene sequence: CDR1 GTSNPN, CDR2 SVGIG (reference sequence). J lost 4 bases, V lost 5 bases, and 8 bases had no gene match. Here the CDR3 DNA reads TGTGCCTGGGACAGGGGGCTCTTTCGGTACGAGCAGTACTTC. Its protein is CAWDRGLFRYEQYF.

The rearrangement links TRBV2 to TRBJ1-1; the D gene is possibly TRBD1 (6 bases). There are 14 residues in the CDR3. Germline values: CDR1 SNHLY, CDR2 FYNNEI. The V end lost 7 bases, the J end lost 1 base, and 13 bases lay between the germline ends. CDR3 sequence (DNA): TGTGCCAGCATCCCAGACAGGCGGAACACTGAAGCTTTCTTT. It codes for CASIPDRRNTEAFF.

The gene calls are TRBV30 and TRBJ1-6; 7 positions agree with TRBD1. Germline CDR1 and CDR2: GTSNPN and SVGIG (reference sequence). The CDR3 consists of 15 residues. Trimming removed 3 bases from V and 4 bases from J; junction bases left unmatched: 6. CDR3 amino acids: CAWRAGTAYNSPLHF. The CDR3 DNA is TGTGCCTGGAGGGCCGGGACAGCATATAATTCACCCCTCCACTTT. The whole variable domain, filled in from reference TRBV30 and TRBJ1-6, reads SQTIHQWPATLVQPVGSPLSLECTVEGTSNPNLYWYRQAAGRGLQLLFYSVGIGQISSEVPQNLSASRPQDRQFILSSKKLLLSDSGFYLCAWRAGTAYNSPLHFGNGTRLTVT.

A remark on this clone: Other DNA sequences in the sample encode the same CDR3. V usage is TRBV3-1 (or the pseudogene TRBV3-2) and J usage is TRBJ1-2; 7 bases fit TRBD1. Germline V CDR1 and CDR2: LGHDT, YNNKEL (reference sequence). The CDR3 has 14 amino acids. The junction had 7 bases not matched to a gene; V was cut back by 4 bases and J by 5 bases. The CDR3 region is CASSRRQGAYGYTF. CDR3 sequence (DNA): TGTGCCAGCAGCCGAAGACAGGGAGCTTATGGCTACACCTTC.

The CDR3 DNA sequence: TGTGCCAGTAGTATCCAACAGGGTTCCCTCTATGGCTACACCTTC. It encodes CASSIQQGSLYGYTF. The chain carries TRBV19 and TRBJ1-2; a weak D match, TRBD1 (6 bases). This CDR3 is 15 amino acids long. Germline CDR1 is LNHDA and CDR2 is SQIVND (reference sequence). Deletions cut 3 bases from V and 4 bases from J, with 15 bases between.

The chain uses TRBV25-1 and TRBJ2-2; 7 bases match TRBD1. Losses at the gene ends were 2 bases for V and 5 bases for J; bases not matched to a gene: 5. In germline, CDR1 is MGHDK, CDR2 SYGVNS. This CDR3 spans 15 amino acids. CDR3 in amino acids: CASSETGARTGELFF. CDR3 sequence (DNA): TGTGCCAGCAGTGAAACAGGGGCTCGAACCGGGGAGCTGTTTTTT.

The chain carries TRBV7-2 and TRBJ1-6; 8 nucleotides align to TRBD1. Trimming cost V 3 bases and J 9 bases; bases outside gene matches: 4. CDR3 length: 14 amino acids. Germline CDR1 is SGHTA and CDR2 is FQGNSA. The CDR3, as DNA: TGTGCCAGCAGCTTCGGACAGGGTGCTTCACCCCTCCACTTT. Translating it yields CASSFGQGASPLHF. The whole variable domain, filled in from reference TRBV7-2 and TRBJ1-6, reads GAGVSQSPSNKVTEKGKDVELRCDPISGHTALYWYRQSLGQGLEFLIYFQGNSAPDKSGLPSDRFSAERTGGSVSTLTIQRTQQEDSAVYLCASSFGQGASPLHFGNGTRLTVT.

This clone turned up a few times. The chain carries TRBV5-6 and TRBJ2-7; a possible D gene is TRBD2 (6 bases). The CDR3 totals 14 residues. Germline-derived CDR1 and CDR2 are SGHDT and YYEEEE. Trimming pared 4 bases from V and 6 bases from J, leaving 17 bases between. CDR3 nucleotide sequence: TGTGCCAGCAGCCCATGGACTACAGGAACCGAGCAGTACTTC. Protein sequence: CASSPWTTGTEQYF.

This clone turned up a few times. The chain has TRBV3-1 (or the pseudogene TRBV3-2) and TRBJ2-2, with TRBD1 matching over 8 bases. This CDR3 has 15 amino acids. Germline assignment: CDR1 LGHDT and CDR2 YNNKEL (reference sequence). Losses at the gene ends were 4 bases for V and 7 bases for J; bases not matched to a gene: 8. The CDR3 bases are TGTGCCAGCAGCCTCAGGGGGCTGGAGGGCGGGGAGCTGTTTTTT. This sequence encodes CASSLRGLEGGELFF.

This clone has a single count. The CDR3 region is CASSLIGASGGYEQYF. The CDR3 DNA reads as TGTGCCAGCAGCCTCATTGGGGCTAGCGGGGGTTACGAGCAGTACTTC. V usage is TRBV7-2 and J usage is TRBJ2-7; TRBD2 aligns across 10 bases. V trimming: 5 bases; J trimming: 4 bases; junction bases outside the gene matches: 11. Germline-derived CDR1 and CDR2 are SGHTA and FQGNSA. The CDR3 totals 16 residues.

V usage is TRBV30 and J usage is TRBJ1-2; 8 bases are shared with TRBD1. The CDR3 has 14 amino acids. V trimming: 8 bases; J trimming: 4 bases; junction bases outside the gene matches: 12. Germline CDR1 reads GTSNPN; CDR2 reads SVGIG (reference sequence). DNA for the CDR3: TGTGCCGGGGACGGACAGGGATTATTCTATGGCTACACCTTC. Its protein is CAGDGQGLFYGYTF.

The rearrangement joins TRBV27 to TRBJ1-1; D not certain. CDR3 length: 14 residues. The V gene's germline CDR1 is MNHEY and CDR2 SMNVEV (reference sequence). The V end lost 1 base, the J end lost 5 bases, and 11 bases lay between the germline ends. DNA for the CDR3: TGTGCCAGCAGTTTATGGGAGGGTCGGACTGAAGCTTTCTTT. It encodes CASSLWEGRTEAFF.